The present TCR beta chain was sequenced within a study of cytomegalovirus exposure and HLA in healthy donors. V shed 4 bases and J 8 bases; nucleotides not matched to a gene: 13. The CDR3 sequence is 15 residues long. CDR1 is SGHKS, CDR2 YYEKEE, per germline (reference sequence). Study conclusions and caveats: Productive rates of about 90% or about 30% were seen for most TCR beta V segments in an earlier analysis. Three chains tied to CMV proved CMV antigen-specific in vitro.

Note on this clone: Its target is not known.

Primers for the PCR totalled 60 Vbeta and 13 Jbeta. Repertoires were generated with immunoSEQ multiplex PCR, while TCRdb's copy carries only in-frame clones and drops some. The sample consists of around 140,000 clones, 77% of them appearing once. Sequenced material: PBMCs. The V call is TRBV5-5, the J call TRBJ1-2; 8 nucleotides line up with TRBD1. This clonotype was obtained from a woman aged 60 to 75 in good health and CMV-seronegative. CDR3: CASSDGQGFAEGYTF. The DNA of the CDR3 is TGTGCCAGCAGCGACGGACAGGGTTTTGCAGAGGGCTACACCTTC.